These T cell receptor beta chains were read from a single sample in a study of shared clonotypes between healthy human individuals. Profiling relied on immunoSEQ multiplex PCR, and the TCRdb table lists in-frame clones only, not all of them. The sample lists 500,000 to 700,000 clones, around 96% seen once, with around 0.12% in the top ten. What was sequenced was naive CD8+ T cells sorted from blood. The origin of the receptors is a woman aged 30 to 39 in good health. CDR3s include the opening cysteine and the closing phenylalanine or tryptophan. A D gene is named only where the DNA matches it firmly. Size tells how often a clone was seen (once, few, many) or the class of an expanded clone, and some rows leave it out.

CDR3: CASSYGTGEYEQYF
DNA: TGTGCCAGCAGTTACGGGACAGGGGAATACGAGCAGTACTTC
V: TRBV27
size: .
J: TRBJ2-7
D: TRBD1

CDR3: CASSLLIRGQPQHF
DNA: TGTGCCAGCAGCCTACTGATCCGGGGTCAGCCCCAGCATTTT
V: TRBV6-5
size: .
J: TRBJ1-5
D: .

CDR3: CASSLGLAGRETQYF
DNA: TGTGCCAGCAGCTTAGGGTTAGCCGGTAGGGAGACCCAGTACTTC
V: TRBV7-9
size: .
J: TRBJ2-5
D: .

CDR3: CSVLAGVREQYF
DNA: TGCAGCGTTCTAGCGGGAGTCAGGGAGCAGTACTTC
V: TRBV29-1
size: .
J: TRBJ2-7
D: TRBD2

CDR3: CASSLFPDTQYF
DNA: TGTGCCAGCAGTTTATTCCCAGATACGCAGTATTTT
V: TRBV27
size: once
J: TRBJ2-3
D: .

CDR3: CASSWSGGAGSETQYF
DNA: TGTGCCAGCAGTTGGTCTGGGGGCGCAGGTTCGGAGACCCAGTACTTC
V: TRBV27
size: .
J: TRBJ2-5
D: .

CDR3: CASSEGQISGNTIYF
DNA: TGTGCCAGCAGCGAGGGACAAATCTCTGGAAACACCATATATTTT
V: TRBV9
size: .
J: TRBJ1-3
D: .

CDR3: CASSPRDYLPYF
DNA: TGTGCCAGCAGCCCCCGGGACTACCTGCCGTACTTC
V: TRBV7-9
size: .
J: TRBJ2-7
D: TRBD2

CDR3: CASSLETGGLTGELFF
DNA: TGTGCCAGCAGTTTAGAGACAGGGGGCTTGACCGGGGAGCTGTTTTTT
V: TRBV27
size: .
J: TRBJ2-2
D: TRBD1

CDR3: CASSIAGQGTYEQYF
DNA: TGTGCCAGTAGTATAGCCGGACAGGGTACCTACGAGCAGTACTTC
V: TRBV19
size: .
J: TRBJ2-7
D: TRBD1

CDR3: CASSPRPSGPSSYEQYF
DNA: TGCGCCAGCAGCCCAAGGCCTAGCGGGCCGAGCTCCTACGAGCAGTACTTC
V: TRBV10-1
size: .
J: TRBJ2-7
D: TRBD2

CDR3: CASSPGLRLRDEQYF
DNA: TGTGCCAGCAGCCCTGGGTTGCGGCTTAGGGACGAGCAGTACTTC
V: TRBV11-2
size: once
J: TRBJ2-7
D: .

CDR3: CASSLSTSGSVYEQYF
DNA: TGTGCCAGCAGCCTATCGACTAGCGGGAGCGTCTACGAGCAGTACTTC
V: TRBV7-6
size: .
J: TRBJ2-7
D: TRBD2

CDR3: CASSFRDQLIYSNQPQHF
DNA: TGTGCCAGCAGTTTTCGTGACCAGCTCATCTATAGCAATCAGCCCCAGCATTTT
V: TRBV28
size: .
J: TRBJ1-5
D: .

CDR3: CASSLIVAHGGEQYF
DNA: TGTGCCAGCAGCTTAATCGTAGCCCACGGGGGCGAGCAGTACTTC
V: TRBV13
size: .
J: TRBJ2-7
D: .

CDR3: CASSQDPGGLREKLFF
DNA: TGCGCCAGCAGCCAAGATCCGGGGGGGCTTCGGGAAAAACTGTTTTTT
V: TRBV4-1
size: few
J: TRBJ1-4
D: .

CDR3: CASSLVPGAGELFF
DNA: TGTGCCAGCAGCTTGGTCCCAGGGGCCGGGGAGCTGTTTTTT
V: TRBV11-3
size: once
J: TRBJ2-2
D: .

CDR3: CASSEDYEQYF
DNA: TGTGCCAGCAGTGAAGACTACGAGCAGTACTTC
V: TRBV6-4
size: .
J: TRBJ2-7
D: .

CDR3: CASSSPGLASPWEQYF
DNA: TGTGCCAGCAGTTCGCCGGGACTAGCTAGCCCATGGGAGCAGTACTTC
V: TRBV27
size: .
J: TRBJ2-7
D: TRBD2

CDR3: CASSLYPGLADYEQYF
DNA: TGTGCCAGCAGTTTATACCCGGGACTAGCGGACTACGAGCAGTACTTC
V: TRBV28
size: .
J: TRBJ2-7
D: TRBD2

CDR3: CASSQRLAEAYNEQFF
DNA: TGCGCCAGCAGCCAACGACTAGCAGAAGCCTACAATGAGCAGTTCTTC
V: TRBV4-1
size: .
J: TRBJ2-1
D: TRBD2

CDR3: CATSSSLVGREFLEQYF
DNA: TGTGCCACCAGCAGTAGTTTGGTCGGACGGGAATTCCTCGAGCAGTACTTC
V: TRBV15
size: .
J: TRBJ2-7
D: .

CDR3: CASSWTSGYEQYF
DNA: TGTGCCAGTAGTTGGACTAGCGGTTACGAGCAGTACTTC
V: TRBV19
size: .
J: TRBJ2-7
D: TRBD2

CDR3: CASSLSLSNYEQYF
DNA: TGTGCCAGCAGCTTATCCCTTTCGAACTACGAGCAGTACTTC
V: TRBV11-2
size: .
J: TRBJ2-7
D: .

CDR3: CASSAPLAGITDTQYF
DNA: TGTGCCAGCAGCGCCCCACTAGCGGGTATCACAGATACGCAGTATTTT
V: TRBV9
size: .
J: TRBJ2-3
D: TRBD2

CDR3: CASSLGRLAELYNEQFF
DNA: TGCGCCAGCAGCTTGGGGCGACTAGCGGAGCTCTACAATGAGCAGTTCTTC
V: TRBV5-1
size: .
J: TRBJ2-1
D: TRBD2

CDR3: CASRTTGIEQYF
DNA: TGTGCCAGCAGGACGACCGGTATAGAGCAGTACTTC
V: TRBV7-9
size: .
J: TRBJ2-7
D: .

CDR3: CASSDSFFEAFF
DNA: TGTGCCAGTAGTGACAGTTTTTTTGAAGCTTTCTTT
V: TRBV19
size: .
J: TRBJ1-1
D: .

CDR3: CASRKGQPTDTQYF
DNA: TGTGCCAGCAGAAAGGGACAGCCCACAGATACGCAGTATTTT
V: TRBV2
size: .
J: TRBJ2-3
D: TRBD1

CDR3: CASSLFWEREGRHNEQFF
DNA: TGTGCCAGCAGTTTATTCTGGGAGCGGGAGGGCCGACACAATGAGCAGTTCTTC
V: TRBV28
size: .
J: TRBJ2-1
D: TRBD2

CDR3: CASTIDVNSNQPQHF
DNA: TGTGCCAGTACCATTGATGTCAATAGCAATCAGCCCCAGCATTTT
V: TRBV19
size: .
J: TRBJ1-5
D: .

CDR3: CASSDSLRGLIHQPQHF
DNA: TGTGCCAGCAGTGATTCCCTCCGGGGATTGATACATCAGCCCCAGCATTTT
V: TRBV2
size: .
J: TRBJ1-5
D: .

CDR3: CASSSYQETQYF
DNA: TGTGCCAGCAGCTCCTACCAAGAGACCCAGTACTTC
V: TRBV9
size: .
J: TRBJ2-5
D: .

CDR3: CASSPETGSYEQYF
DNA: TGTGCCAGCAGTCCCGAAACAGGTTCCTACGAGCAGTACTTC
V: TRBV27
size: .
J: TRBJ2-7
D: .

CDR3: CASSFSQYSNQPQHF
DNA: TGTGCCAGCAGTTTTTCTCAATACAGCAATCAGCCCCAGCATTTT
V: TRBV28
size: .
J: TRBJ1-5
D: .

CDR3: CASSLLPRANEQYF
DNA: TGTGCCAGCAGTTTATTGCCCAGGGCCAACGAGCAGTACTTC
V: TRBV28
size: .
J: TRBJ2-7
D: .

CDR3: CASTATHPYEQYF
DNA: TGTGCCAGCACCGCAACGCACCCCTACGAGCAGTACTTC
V: TRBV5-8
size: .
J: TRBJ2-7
D: .

CDR3: CASSNRAPYEQYF
DNA: TGTGCCAGTAGTAACCGGGCCCCCTACGAGCAGTACTTC
V: TRBV19
size: .
J: TRBJ2-7
D: .

CDR3: CASSTTLYEQYF
DNA: TGTGCCAGCAGCACCACCCTCTACGAGCAGTACTTC
V: TRBV27
size: .
J: TRBJ2-7
D: .

CDR3: CASSFGSGGHYEQYF
DNA: TGTGCCAGCAGTTTCGGTTCCGGGGGGCATTACGAGCAGTACTTC
V: TRBV27
size: .
J: TRBJ2-7
D: .

CDR3: CASRNRDPRPTEAFF
DNA: TGTGCCAGTAGAAACCGGGACCCGCGCCCCACTGAAGCTTTCTTT
V: TRBV19
size: .
J: TRBJ1-1
D: .

CDR3: CASSPSGVLSGSKLWNEQFF
DNA: TGTGCCAGCTCACCCTCCGGAGTACTTAGCGGGAGTAAGTTATGGAATGAGCAGTTCTTC
V: TRBV18
size: .
J: TRBJ2-1
D: TRBD2

CDR3: CASSQGRTETYLNNEQFF
DNA: TGCGCCAGCAGCCAAGGTCGGACAGAAACCTACCTAAACAATGAGCAGTTCTTC
V: TRBV4-1
size: .
J: TRBJ2-1
D: .

CDR3: CASSPGEYGYTF
DNA: TGTGCCAGCAGTCCAGGGGAGTATGGCTACACCTTC
V: TRBV28
size: .
J: TRBJ1-2
D: .

CDR3: CASGFGTSGSTDTQYF
DNA: TGTGCTAGTGGTTTCGGGACTAGCGGGAGCACAGATACGCAGTATTTT
V: TRBV12-5
size: .
J: TRBJ2-3
D: TRBD2

CDR3: CASSMVGFTEAFF
DNA: TGTGCCAGTAGTATGGTGGGCTTCACTGAAGCTTTCTTT
V: TRBV19
size: .
J: TRBJ1-1
D: .

CDR3: CASSSGGETQYF
DNA: TGTGCCAGCAGTTCGGGGGGTGAGACCCAGTACTTC
V: TRBV27
size: .
J: TRBJ2-5
D: TRBD2

CDR3: CASSFYQGSTNYGYTF
DNA: TGTGCCAGCAGTTTCTATCAGGGCAGCACTAACTATGGCTACACCTTC
V: TRBV27
size: .
J: TRBJ1-2
D: .

CDR3: CASTLRGLGHTDTQYF
DNA: TGTGCCAGCACCCTCCGAGGTCTCGGCCACACAGATACGCAGTATTTT
V: TRBV28
size: .
J: TRBJ2-3
D: .

CDR3: CASSDRVDSPLHF
DNA: TGTGCCAGTTCGGACAGGGTGGATTCACCCCTCCACTTT
V: TRBV19
size: .
J: TRBJ1-6
D: TRBD1

CDR3: CASSFGTSGVRGNYEQYF
DNA: TGTGCCAGCAGCTTTGGGACTAGCGGGGTGAGGGGAAACTACGAGCAGTACTTC
V: TRBV7-8
size: .
J: TRBJ2-7
D: TRBD2

CDR3: CASSPQEAGNQPQHF
DNA: TGTGCCAGCAGTCCCCAGGAGGCGGGCAATCAGCCCCAGCATTTT
V: TRBV7-9
size: .
J: TRBJ1-5
D: .

CDR3: CAWNKGLADEQYF
DNA: TGTGCCTGGAACAAGGGACTAGCGGACGAGCAGTACTTC
V: TRBV30
size: .
J: TRBJ2-7
D: TRBD2

CDR3: CASSIGRNTGELFF
DNA: TGTGCCAGTAGTATCGGTAGGAACACCGGGGAGCTGTTTTTT
V: TRBV19
size: .
J: TRBJ2-2
D: .

CDR3: CASSLLRGETEAFF
DNA: TGTGCCAGCAGTTTACTCAGGGGCGAAACTGAAGCTTTCTTT
V: TRBV6-5
size: .
J: TRBJ1-1
D: .